The 15 T cell receptor beta chains presented below share a single source sample, sequenced in a study of cytotoxic CD8 clonotypes in ibrutinib-treated CLL. Profiled with immunoSEQ multiplex PCR; TCRdb holds only in-frame clones, not every one. The data show tens of thousands of clones, 60% to 80% seen once. The sample in question was PBMCs, obtained after 12 months of ibrutinib treatment. All receptors come from a human donor with chronic lymphocytic leukemia.

The chain links TRBV29-1 to TRBJ1-4; D is unresolved. Trimming removed 4 bases at V and 7 bases at J, with 10 bases between. This CDR3 is built from 12 residues. Germline values: CDR1 SQVTM, CDR2 ANQGSEA. CDR3 amino acids: CSVGEHTEKLFF. DNA of the CDR3: TGCAGCGTTGGGGAACACACTGAAAAACTGTTTTTT.

This chain uses TRBV18 with TRBJ1-2; perhaps TRBD1 as D (5 bases). The CDR3 covers 15 residues. Germline V gene lookup returns CDR1 KGHSH and CDR2 LQKENI. Trimming took 0 bases from V and 8 from J, leaving 16 bases between them. CDR3 sequence reads: CASSPPSQGVGGYTF. The CDR3 bases are TGTGCCAGCTCACCACCTTCTCAGGGTGTGGGGGGCTACACCTTC. The entire variable domain, with the rest obtained from reference TRBV18 and TRBJ1-2, is as follows: NAGVMQNPRHLVRRRGQEARLRCSPMKGHSHVYWYRQLPEEGLKFMVYLQKENIIDESGMPKERFSAEFPKEGPSILRIQQVVRGDSAAYFCASSPPSQGVGGYTFGSGTRLTVV.

A single count supports this clone. The chain combines TRBV28 with TRBJ2-3, with a weak D call TRBD1 (5 bases). The CDR3 is 12 amino acids. V lost 7 bases, J lost 8 bases, and 13 bases lay in between. Germline CDR1 reads MDHEN; CDR2 reads SYDVKM. CDR3 amino acids: CASIQGRGTQYF. CDR3 nucleotides: TGTGCCAGCATCCAGGGAAGGGGTACGCAGTATTTT. Variable domain in full (rest from reference TRBV28 and TRBJ2-3): DVKVTQSSRYLVKRTGEKVFLECVQDMDHENMFWYRQDPGLGLRLIYFSYDVKMKEKGDIPEGYSVSREKKERFSLILESASTNQTSMYLCASIQGRGTQYFGPGTRLTVL.

The chain has TRBV9 and TRBJ2-3; possibly TRBD1 or TRBD2 for D (6 bases each). The V gene lost 6 bases and the J gene lost 0 bases, with 14 bases spanning the gap. The CDR3 extends over 15 amino acids. Germline assignment: CDR1 SGDLS and CDR2 YYNGEE. The DNA for the CDR3 is TGTGCCAGCAACCCGGGGGCCGAGAGCACAGATACGCAGTATTTT. It encodes CASNPGAESTDTQYF.

This clone was counted between two and nine times. The chain is built from TRBV6-1 and TRBJ1-2; D gene ambiguous. This CDR3 is built from 13 residues. With 10 bases removed from V and 0 bases from J, the gap between germline ends came to 12 bases. From germline, CDR1 is MNHNS and CDR2 SASEGT. The CDR3 sequence: CATASAPNYGYTF. DNA of the CDR3: TGTGCCACTGCTTCGGCACCTAACTATGGCTACACCTTC.

This chain connects TRBV19 to TRBJ1-2; TRBD1 matches at 8 bases. Germline lookup yields CDR1 LNHDA and CDR2 SQIVND (reference sequence). The CDR3 totals 13 residues. V gave up 4 bases and J gave up 4 bases; unmatched junction bases: 2. The CDR3 region has the DNA TGTGCCAGTAGTACCACAGGGGGCTATGGCTACACCTTC. It encodes CASSTTGGYGYTF.

This clone has just a few counts. The V and J genes are TRBV27 and TRBJ1-2, with 7 nucleotides matching TRBD1. Germline-derived CDR1 and CDR2 are MNHEY and SMNVEV (reference sequence). V lost 6 bases and J lost 5; bases outside the gene matches: 3. CDR3 length: 12 residues. The CDR3 DNA reads TGTGCCAGCAGGAGACAGGGATATGGCTACACCTTC. It is translated as CASRRQGYGYTF.

The gene calls are TRBV5-5 and TRBJ2-1, with 9 bases lining up with TRBD2. Unmatched junction bases numbered 5, after V lost 5 bases and J lost 8 bases. The CDR3 runs 13 residues. Looked up from germline, CDR1 is SGHKS and CDR2 is YYEKEE (reference sequence). In nucleotides, the CDR3 is TGTGCCAGCAGGATAGCGGGAGTCGATGAGCAGTTCTTC. It is translated as CASRIAGVDEQFF.

This rearrangement joins TRBV6-6 to TRBJ2-7, with TRBD2 as a possible D gene (6 bases). The CDR3 has 14 residues. V lost 3 bases and J 5 bases, leaving 14 bases between the germline ends. The germline CDR1 and CDR2 sequences are MNHNY and SVGAGI (reference sequence). The CDR3 region is CASSYGGDGDEQYF. CDR3 coding DNA: TGTGCCAGCAGTTATGGAGGGGACGGAGACGAGCAGTACTTC.

The rearrangement joins TRBV30 to TRBJ2-3, with D possibly TRBD2 on 6 matching bases. The CDR3 is made up of 11 amino acids. Germline V gene sequence: CDR1 GTSNPN, CDR2 SVGIG (reference sequence). The V end was cut by 8 bases, the J end by 6 bases, with 12 bases between. Here the CDR3 reads CALTSGDTQYF. As DNA, the CDR3 is TGTGCCCTGACAAGCGGGGATACGCAGTATTTT.

This clone was recorded a few times. The chain recombines TRBV7-9 with TRBJ1-5; maybe TRBD1 (6 bases). The germline V and J ends were trimmed by 6 bases and 5 bases, with 14 bases remaining between them. There are 14 residues in the CDR3. In germline, CDR1 is SEHNR, CDR2 FQNEAQ (reference sequence). CDR3 sequence reads: CASSPDRTYQPQHF. Here the CDR3 DNA reads TGTGCCAGCAGTCCGGACAGAACCTATCAGCCCCAGCATTTT.

The chain links TRBV5-1 to TRBJ2-7; 8 positions agree with TRBD1. This CDR3 has 14 amino acids. The V gene end was trimmed by 4 bases and the J gene end by 4 bases; junction bases not matched to a gene: 7. The germline V gene encodes CDR1 SGHRS and CDR2 YFSETQ. DNA of the CDR3: TGCGCCAGCAGCAGACAGGGGCAAGGGTACGAGCAGTACTTC. The encoded protein is CASSRQGQGYEQYF.

The V gene is TRBV6-1, the J gene TRBJ2-7, with a possible D match to TRBD2 (5 bases). Germline V gives CDR1 MNHNS, CDR2 SASEGT. V shed 8 bases and J shed 6 bases, with 20 bases lying between them. There are 14 residues in the CDR3. CDR3 loop: CASFRHPKEGEQYF. DNA for the CDR3: TGTGCCAGCTTCCGACACCCCAAAGAGGGCGAGCAGTACTTC.

The chain combines TRBV12-5 with TRBJ2-1, with 7 bases lining up with TRBD1. Germline-derived CDR1 and CDR2 are LGHNT and FRNRAP. V lost 3 bases and J lost 5; bases outside the gene matches: 7. This CDR3 has 15 residues. CDR3 amino acids: CASGFSGQQNNEQFF. Written as DNA, the CDR3 is TGTGCTAGTGGTTTCTCGGGACAGCAAAACAATGAGCAGTTCTTC.

This chain joins TRBV6-1 and TRBJ2-3, with D unresolved. Trimming removed 0 bases from V and 5 bases from J, with 6 bases in between. Germline CDR1 is MNHNS and CDR2 is SASEGT. CDR3 size: 13 residues. CDR3 amino acids: CASSEAMRDTQYF. In DNA form, the CDR3 reads TGTGCCAGCAGTGAAGCAATGAGAGATACGCAGTATTTT.